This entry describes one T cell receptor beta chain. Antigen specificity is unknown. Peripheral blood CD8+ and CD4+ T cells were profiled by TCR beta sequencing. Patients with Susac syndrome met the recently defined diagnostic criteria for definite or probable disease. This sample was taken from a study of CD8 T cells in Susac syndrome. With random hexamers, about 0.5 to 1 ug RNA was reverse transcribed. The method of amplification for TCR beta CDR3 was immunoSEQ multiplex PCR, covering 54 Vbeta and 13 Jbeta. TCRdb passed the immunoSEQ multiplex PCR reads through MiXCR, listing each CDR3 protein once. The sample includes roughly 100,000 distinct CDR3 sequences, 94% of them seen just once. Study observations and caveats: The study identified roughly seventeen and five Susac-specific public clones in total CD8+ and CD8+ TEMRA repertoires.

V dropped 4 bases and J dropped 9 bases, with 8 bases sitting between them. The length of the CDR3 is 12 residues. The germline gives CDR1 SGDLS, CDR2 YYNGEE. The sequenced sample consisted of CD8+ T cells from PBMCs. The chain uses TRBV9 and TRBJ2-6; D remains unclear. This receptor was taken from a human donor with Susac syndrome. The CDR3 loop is CASSPDINVLTF. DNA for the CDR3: TGTGCCAGCAGCCCAGACATCAACGTCCTGACTTTC.